The clone carrying this T cell receptor (beta chain) was seen a few times. One end of the junction is discordant with germline, which a read error may explain. Those who donated were healthy bone marrow donors. Use of 60 Vbeta and 13 Jbeta primers characterized the PCR. Measured with immunoSEQ multiplex PCR; TCRdb has only the in-frame clones, and not every one. Counted here are about 270,000 clones, approximately 70% occurring once; the ten biggest clones make up over 2%. The data belong to a study of cytomegalovirus exposure and HLA in healthy donors. The CDR3 spans 14 residues. Germline-derived CDR1 and CDR2 are SSHAT and FNYEAQ (reference sequence).

Sequences were obtained from PBMCs. This TCR came from a female donor in good health and CMV-seronegative. The gene calls are TRBV7-7 and TRBJ2-7, with 9 bases matching TRBD1. The CDR3 is CASSPGTGRNEQYF. CDR3 in DNA: TGTGCTAGCAGCCCTGGGACAGGGCGGAACGAGCAGTACTTC.